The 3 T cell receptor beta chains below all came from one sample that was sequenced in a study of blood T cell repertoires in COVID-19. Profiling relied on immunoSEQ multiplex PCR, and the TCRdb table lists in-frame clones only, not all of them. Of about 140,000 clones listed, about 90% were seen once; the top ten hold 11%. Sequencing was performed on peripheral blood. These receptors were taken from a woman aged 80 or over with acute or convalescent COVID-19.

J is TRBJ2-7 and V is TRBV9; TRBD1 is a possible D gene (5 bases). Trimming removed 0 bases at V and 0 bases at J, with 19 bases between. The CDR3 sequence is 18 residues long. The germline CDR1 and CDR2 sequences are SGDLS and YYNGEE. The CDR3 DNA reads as TGTGCCAGCAGCGTAGGTGGTGAAGGGGCCCTAAGCTCCTACGAGCAGTACTTC. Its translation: CASSVGGEGALSSYEQYF.

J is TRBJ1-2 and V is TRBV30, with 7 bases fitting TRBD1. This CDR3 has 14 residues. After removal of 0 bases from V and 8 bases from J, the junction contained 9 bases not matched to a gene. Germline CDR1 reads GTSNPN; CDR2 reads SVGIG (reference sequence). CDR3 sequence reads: CAWSVRMTGQGYTF. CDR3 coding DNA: TGTGCCTGGAGTGTACGGATGACAGGGCAAGGCTACACCTTC.

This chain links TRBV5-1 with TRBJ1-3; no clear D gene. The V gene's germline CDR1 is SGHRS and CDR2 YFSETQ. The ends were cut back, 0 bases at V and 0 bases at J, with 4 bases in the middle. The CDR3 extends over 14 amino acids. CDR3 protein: CASSLDNSGNTIYF. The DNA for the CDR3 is TGCGCCAGCAGCTTGGATAACTCTGGAAACACCATATATTTT.